Below, 8 T cell receptor beta chains from the same sample are listed, as sequenced in a study of metastatic and nonmetastatic thyroid tumors. TCRdb reanalyzed the PCR reads via MiXCR. The repertoire has around 20,000 clones, 20% of them found once; the top ten carry about 30%. No patient received treatment before thyroid surgery. Sequenced material: blood. The origin of the receptors is a female donor with papillary thyroid cancer or a benign thyroid nodule (not recorded which). Some clones in this sample may be carry-over from other donors' samples.

With respect to this clone: This sequence may be a read error, since a much larger clone differs from it by one base. Other DNA variants within this sample encode the same CDR3. CDR3 sequence reads: CSARDAGQARTDTQYF. In nucleotides, the CDR3 is TGCAGTGCTAGAGATGCGGGACAGGCTCGAACAGATACGCAGTATTTT. The J gene is TRBJ2-3, the V gene TRBV20-1; 8 bases fit TRBD1. This CDR3 has 16 residues. The germline gives CDR1 DFQATT, CDR2 SNEGSKA (reference sequence). V dropped 0 bases and J dropped 3; count of bases not matched to a gene: 8.

Remarks on this clone: A clone one base away is much larger, so this may be a read error. The V call is TRBV11-2, the J call TRBJ2-3; 7 positions match TRBD2. Germline V gene lookup returns CDR1 SGHAT and CDR2 FQNNGV. The CDR3 is 15 amino acids. Trimming at V came to 5 bases and at J to 6 bases, leaving 11 bases not matched to a gene. CDR3 coding DNA: TGTGCCAGCAGCCTGGGAGGGAGCGCCCTCGATACGCAGTATTTT. It yields the protein CASSLGGSALDTQYF.

This chain joins TRBV7-8 and TRBJ1-1, with D unclear. This CDR3 has 13 residues. With 5 bases removed from V and 3 bases from J, the gap between germline ends came to 10 bases. Per germline, CDR1 SGHVS and CDR2 FQNEAQ. This CDR3 reads CASSKDWDTEAFF. CDR3 in DNA: TGTGCCAGCAGCAAAGATTGGGACACTGAAGCTTTCTTT.

This clone was seen many times. This chain connects TRBV18 to TRBJ2-4; either TRBD1 or TRBD2 may supply D (6 bases each). The length of the CDR3 is 13 residues. V was pared by 6 bases and J by 8 bases, with 14 bases between. Germline V gene sequence: CDR1 KGHSH, CDR2 LQKENI. The CDR3 DNA reads as TGTGCCAGCTCTCCGACTAGGGGGGACATTCAGTACTTC. Protein product: CASSPTRGDIQYF.

The chain carries TRBV30 and TRBJ1-5; perhaps TRBD1 as D (5 bases). This CDR3 is 15 amino acids long. V shed 2 bases and J shed 3 bases, with 14 bases lying between them. CDR1 is GTSNPN, CDR2 SVGIG, per germline (reference sequence). This CDR3 is CAWSPLGQINQPQHF. CDR3 in DNA: TGTGCCTGGAGTCCCCTGGGGCAGATCAATCAGCCCCAGCATTTT.

This clone was counted at least ten times. The genes are TRBV20-1 and TRBJ2-3; 13 nucleotides match TRBD2. The CDR3 extends over 16 amino acids. The junction had 6 bases not matched to a gene; V was cut back by 6 bases and J by 0 bases. Per the germline V gene, CDR1 is DFQATT and CDR2 is SNEGSKA (reference sequence). The CDR3 nucleotides read TGCAGTGCCAAACAACTAGCGGGAGGGAGCACAGATACGCAGTATTTT. Protein: CSAKQLAGGSTDTQYF.

This clone was picked up many times. The chain combines TRBV5-1 with TRBJ1-1, with D tentatively TRBD1 (5 bases). The CDR3 is 14 residues long. Germline V gene lookup returns CDR1 SGHRS and CDR2 YFSETQ. The V end was cut by 7 bases, the J end by 0 bases, with 13 bases between. In DNA, the CDR3 is TGCGCCAGCCGGGGGGAACTCATGAACACTGAAGCTTTCTTT. It specifies CASRGELMNTEAFF. Full variable domain (rest looked up from reference TRBV5-1 and TRBJ1-1): KAGVTQTPRYLIKTRGQQVTLSCSPISGHRSVSWYQQTPGQGLQFLFEYFSETQRNKGNFPGRFSGRQFSNSRSEMNVSTLELGDSALYLCASRGELMNTEAFFGQGTRLTVV.

In regard to this clone: A much larger clone lies one base from this, so it may be a read error. Other DNA sequences within the sample encode an identical CDR3. The chain has TRBV14 and TRBJ2-3; 8 bases fit TRBD2. From germline, CDR1 is SGHDN and CDR2 FVKESK. CDR3 size: 14 residues. V gave up 7 bases and J gave up 12 bases; unmatched junction bases: 15. In nucleotides, the CDR3 is TGTGCCAGCAAAAGGGGACTAGGAGACTACTCTCAGTATTTT. This encodes CASKRGLGDYSQYF.